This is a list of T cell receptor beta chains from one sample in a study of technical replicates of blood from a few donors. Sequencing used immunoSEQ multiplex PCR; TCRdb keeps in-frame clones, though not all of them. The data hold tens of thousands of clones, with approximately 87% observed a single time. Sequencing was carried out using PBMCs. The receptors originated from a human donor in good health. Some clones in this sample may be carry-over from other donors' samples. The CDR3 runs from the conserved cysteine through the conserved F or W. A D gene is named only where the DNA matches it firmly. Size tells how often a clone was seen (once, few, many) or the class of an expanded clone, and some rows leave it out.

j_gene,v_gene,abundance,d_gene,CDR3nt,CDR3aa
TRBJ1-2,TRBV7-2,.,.,TGTGCCAGCAGCTCATCAACAGGGCAGCACTATGGCTACACCTTC,CASSSSTGQHYGYTF
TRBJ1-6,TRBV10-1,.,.,TGCGCCAGCAGTGAGGACAGGAATTCACCCCTCCACTTT,CASSEDRNSPLHF
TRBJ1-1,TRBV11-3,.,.,TGTGCCAGCAGTCTAGGTGGCTCGAACACTGAAGCTTTCTTT,CASSLGGSNTEAFF
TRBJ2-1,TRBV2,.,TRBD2,TGTGCCAGCAGCCGGACTAGCGGGACTGCCTACAATGAGCAGTTCTTC,CASSRTSGTAYNEQFF
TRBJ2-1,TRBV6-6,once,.,TGTGCCAGCAGCCCCCTTAGGGGTGTTGAGCAGTTCTTC,CASSPLRGVEQFF
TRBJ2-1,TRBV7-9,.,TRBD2,TGTGCCAGCAGCCCCCTAGGGACTAGCGTTTACAATGAGCAGTTCTTC,CASSPLGTSVYNEQFF
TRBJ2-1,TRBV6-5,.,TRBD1,TGTGCCAGCAGCCGGTCGGGACAGGGGAACAATGAGCAGTTCTTC,CASSRSGQGNNEQFF
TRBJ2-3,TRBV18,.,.,TGTGCCAGCTCCCCCGCAGCAGATACGCAGTATTTT,CASSPAADTQYF
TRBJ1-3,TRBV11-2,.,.,TGTGCCAGCAGGCCGGGAGGCTCTGGAAACACCATATATTTT,CASRPGGSGNTIYF
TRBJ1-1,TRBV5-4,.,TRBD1,TGTGCCAGCAGCCCGACTCCACAGGGGAAGGCCACTGAAGCTTTCTTT,CASSPTPQGKATEAFF
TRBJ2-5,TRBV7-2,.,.,TGTGCCAGCAGCACACCGCGGACAGTCCAAGAGACCCAGTACTTC,CASSTPRTVQETQYF
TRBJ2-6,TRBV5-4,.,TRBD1,TGTGCCAGCAGCAGCCTACAGGGGATTGGGGCCAACGTCCTGACTTTC,CASSSLQGIGANVLTF
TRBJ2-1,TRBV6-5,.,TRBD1,TGTGCCAGCAGTTACTCACGACAGGGTGTCTATGAGCAGTTCTTC,CASSYSRQGVYEQFF
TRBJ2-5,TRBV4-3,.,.,TGCGCCAGCAGCCCTAGAGGCTCGGGGGGCGAGACCCAGTACTTC,CASSPRGSGGETQYF
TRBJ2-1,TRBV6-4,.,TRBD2,TGTGCCAGCAGTGATCGGACTAGCGGGGACAATGAGCAGTTCTTC,CASSDRTSGDNEQFF
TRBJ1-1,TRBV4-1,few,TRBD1,TGCGCCAGCAGCCAAGTTGACAGGACAGGGGCTTTCTTT,CASSQVDRTGAFF
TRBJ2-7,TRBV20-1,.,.,TGCAGTGCCGGGGGACCCTACGAGCAGTACTTC,CSAGGPYEQYF
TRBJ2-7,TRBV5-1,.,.,TGCGCCAGCAGCTTGGGGGCAGGACAACCAGAGCAGTACTTC,CASSLGAGQPEQYF
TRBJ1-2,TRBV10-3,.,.,TGTGCCATCAGTGAGTTCGGCCCGACTTTTAACTATGGCTACACCTTC,CAISEFGPTFNYGYTF
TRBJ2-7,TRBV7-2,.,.,TGTGCCAGCAGCTTAGGCGGAACCCTTTACGAGCAGTACTTC,CASSLGGTLYEQYF
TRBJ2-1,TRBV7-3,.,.,TGTGCCAGCAGCCCTGGGGCCCCCTACAATGAGCAGTTCTTC,CASSPGAPYNEQFF
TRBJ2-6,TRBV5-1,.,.,TGCGCCAGCAGGACGGGCTCTGGGGCCAACGTCCTGACTTTC,CASRTGSGANVLTF